This T cell receptor (beta chain) was observed in a study of T-cell reconstitution after alpha-beta-depleted transplantation in children. Findings of the study overall: Several hundred expanded graft clones reportedly supplied alpha-beta T cells about two months after transplant. The main origin of T-cell counts and diversity one year after transplant was newly produced T cells. Surviving recipient T cells and thymic progenitors underlay high day-60 TCRbeta diversity in some patients.

About this clonotype: Its antigen is not known.

The V gene end was trimmed by 3 bases and the J gene end by 4 bases; junction bases not matched to a gene: 4. CDR3 length: 14 residues. The germline V gene encodes CDR1 SGHTA and CDR2 FQGNSA. Molecular barcoding with unique molecular identifiers was used for the TCRbeta library. TCRdb itself ran the PCR reads through MiXCR, one entry per CDR3 protein. The profile covers 330,000 or so distinct CDR3 sequences, with roughly 7.8% appearing a single time and approximately 8.6% taken by the ten largest. This clonotype originated in a female patient between 2 and 15 years old who had a stem cell transplant for Fanconi anemia, so the T cells may come from the graft donor. This material consisted of peripheral blood, taken 360 days after TCRalphabeta/CD19-depleted stem cell transplant. The chain links TRBV7-2 to TRBJ2-7, with TRBD1 matching 9 bases. The CDR3 loop is CASSLDRGGYEQYF. The CDR3 region has the DNA TGTGCCAGCAGCTTGGACAGGGGAGGATACGAGCAGTACTTC. Variable domain in full (rest from reference TRBV7-2 and TRBJ2-7): GAGVSQSPSNKVTEKGKDVELRCDPISGHTALYWYRQSLGQGLEFLIYFQGNSAPDKSGLPSDRFSAERTGGSVSTLTIQRTQQEDSAVYLCASSLDRGGYEQYFGPGTRLTVT.